Presented here are 27 T cell receptor beta chains from one specimen sequenced in a study of shared T cell receptors in the human thymus (dated by TCRdb to the early 2020s). Libraries were built with the immunoSEQ multiplex PCR assay. Drawn from immuneACCESS, this table holds only the in-frame rearrangements with V and J called that TCRdb kept. Clones are partly lost; checked studies trace under half to an unresolved V gene and leave the rest unexplained. The sample table records roughly 710,000 clones; 80% to 90% of these occur just once. The leading ten clones occupy under 0.012% of the sample. The data were also submitted as part of a second study, on human thymus T cells.

The sequenced sample was thymocytes. The source of these receptors is a girl in the first two years of life with a congenital heart defect. Donor details come from another sample of the same person, matched by shared clones.

This clone appeared a few times. V gene TRBV10-3 combines with J gene TRBJ2-3; 10 bases map to TRBD2. Trimming removed 6 bases from V and 5 bases from J; junction bases left unmatched: 8. Germline CDR1 reads ENHRY; CDR2 reads SYGVKD. This CDR3 comprises 15 residues. The CDR3 reads CAIRATSGDLDTQYF. In DNA, the CDR3 is TGTGCCATCAGAGCCACTAGCGGGGATCTAGATACGCAGTATTTT.

This sequence joins TRBV9 and TRBJ1-6; TRBD1 matches at 10 bases. The CDR3 extends over 18 amino acids. V dropped 4 bases and J dropped 8; count of bases not matched to a gene: 15. Germline V CDR1 and CDR2: SGDLS, YYNGEE. The CDR3: CASSLGTGEGLGYSPLHF. CDR3 coding DNA: TGTGCCAGCAGCCTAGGGACAGGGGAAGGCCTCGGGTATTCACCCCTCCACTTT.

The chain uses TRBV5-8 and TRBJ1-3, with 9 positions matching TRBD1. In germline, CDR1 is SGHTS, CDR2 YDEGEE. Trimming removed 4 bases from V and 4 bases from J; junction bases left unmatched: 3. This CDR3 comprises 14 residues. The CDR3 is CASSMDRGGNTIYF. The CDR3 nucleotides read TGTGCCAGCAGCATGGACAGGGGCGGAAACACCATATATTTT.

The chain employs TRBV11-1 and TRBJ1-3; no firm D call. CDR3 size: 15 residues. Germline values: CDR1 SGHAT, CDR2 FQDESV (reference sequence). The V and J ends lost 5 bases and 0 bases respectively, with 11 bases between them. CDR3 sequence: CASSPLLVSGNTIYF. In DNA, the CDR3 is TGTGCCAGCAGCCCCCTACTCGTCTCTGGAAACACCATATATTTT.

This clone was detected only a few times. This chain connects TRBV10-2 to TRBJ2-5, with a possible D match to TRBD2 (5 bases). CDR3 length: 13 amino acids. The V end was cut by 7 bases, the J end by 2 bases, with 11 bases between. Per germline, CDR1 WSHSY and CDR2 SAAADI. The CDR3 nucleotides are TGCGCCAGCACCCTAGCCAGTCAAGAGACCCAGTACTTC. It specifies CASTLASQETQYF.

This clone has a handful of counts. V and J are TRBV4-1 and TRBJ2-2; no reliable D call. The germline gives CDR1 MGHRA, CDR2 YSYEKL. V gave up 2 bases and J gave up 0 bases, with 7 bases separating them. The CDR3 runs to 15 residues. The CDR3 DNA reads TGCGCCAGCAGCCAATCCAGGCCGAACACCGGGGAGCTGTTTTTT. It yields the protein CASSQSRPNTGELFF.

The V gene is TRBV21-1, the J gene TRBJ1-1. TRBV21-1 is marked as a pseudogene. The CDR3 sequence is 16 residues long. The CDR3 nucleotides are TGTGCCAGCAGGCTCCCCTTGACGGGGTTGAACACTGAAGCTTTCTTT. Residues: CASRLPLTGLNTEAFF.

The J gene is TRBJ1-2, the V gene TRBV6-1, with D possibly being TRBD1 (6 bases). The germline CDR1 and CDR2 sequences are MNHNS and SASEGT. V was cut by 2 bases and J by 2 bases, with 15 bases left in between. The CDR3 has 16 amino acids. The CDR3 DNA follows: TGTGCCAGCAGTGAAAACCCCTACAGGGTCAACTATGGCTACACCTTC. Amino acid sequence: CASSENPYRVNYGYTF.

In its sample, this clone was seen once. This sequence joins TRBV15 and TRBJ2-7, with 8 bases lining up with TRBD1. The CDR3 runs to 16 residues. Germline loops: CDR1 LNHNV, CDR2 YYDKDF (reference sequence). V was pared by 0 bases and J by 5 bases, with 9 bases of the junction left unmatched. CDR3 in amino acids: CATSRDRQGKFHEQYF. The CDR3 DNA follows: TGTGCCACCAGCAGAGATCGACAGGGGAAGTTCCACGAGCAGTACTTC.

The chain links TRBV15 to TRBJ1-1, with TRBD1 identical over 11 bases. This CDR3 contains 17 residues. V lost 0 bases, J lost 5 bases, and 8 bases stayed unmatched. Germline-derived CDR1 and CDR2 are LNHNV and YYDKDF (reference sequence). CDR3 bases: TGTGCCACCAGCAGAGACGGCTGGGGACAGGGGGGAACTGAAGCTTTCTTT. Encoded protein: CATSRDGWGQGGTEAFF.

The chain combines TRBV29-1 with TRBJ2-7, with TRBD1 as a possible D gene (6 bases). V was pared by 7 bases and J by 10 bases, with 23 bases between. Germline-derived CDR1 and CDR2 are SQVTM and ANQGSEA. The CDR3 has 13 residues. The CDR3: CSAGTYTDRLQYF. The CDR3 bases are TGCAGCGCTGGAACTTATACCGACAGGCTACAGTACTTC.

The V gene is TRBV6-1, the J gene TRBJ1-4; 9 bases match TRBD1. CDR1 and CDR2 (germline): MNHNS, SASEGT. CDR3 length: 15 amino acids. J was trimmed by 5 bases and V by 6 bases; bases with no gene match: 7. This chain's CDR3 is CASRDRGGLNEKLFF. The CDR3 nucleotides are TGTGCCAGCAGGGACAGGGGAGGGCTAAATGAAAAACTGTTTTTT.

Worth noting for this clone: Other nucleotide sequences in the sample specify the same CDR3. The chain is built from TRBV5-1 and TRBJ1-6; no reliable D call. The length of the CDR3 is 18 residues. The V and J ends lost 0 bases and 5 bases respectively, with 18 bases between them. The germline gives CDR1 SGHRS, CDR2 YFSETQ. DNA for the CDR3: TGCGCCAGCAGCTTGGAACCAGTCGACCGACTGAATAATTCACCCCTCCACTTT. Protein sequence: CASSLEPVDRLNNSPLHF.

The rearrangement uses TRBV5-6 and TRBJ2-2; 8 positions agree with TRBD1. Germline CDR1 and CDR2: SGHDT and YYEEEE. The J segment lost 1 base and the V segment lost 5 bases, leaving 4 bases of the junction unmatched. The CDR3 spans 15 residues. The CDR3 sequence: CASRHDRGNTGELFF. DNA for the CDR3: TGTGCCAGCAGACACGACAGGGGGAACACCGGGGAGCTGTTTTTT.

This chain joins TRBV2 and TRBJ1-6; 11 nucleotides line up with TRBD1. Germline lookup yields CDR1 SNHLY and CDR2 FYNNEI. V lost 1 base to trimming and J lost 17 bases; unmatched junction nucleotides: 16. This CDR3 has 17 amino acids. The CDR3 loop reads CASSEDKLLGDRGAVHF. Here the CDR3 DNA reads TGTGCCAGCAGTGAAGATAAGTTATTGGGGGACAGGGGGGCCGTCCACTTT.

The V gene is TRBV5-4, the J gene TRBJ2-3, with D unclear. From germline, CDR1 is SGHNT and CDR2 YYREEE (reference sequence). V lost 0 bases and J lost 1, with 12 bases in between. This CDR3 is 16 amino acids long. The CDR3 DNA is TGTGCCAGCAGCTTGGGGTTTCCAGATGGCACAGATACGCAGTATTTT. Translated: CASSLGFPDGTDTQYF.

V usage is TRBV7-8 and J usage is TRBJ1-1; perhaps TRBD1 as D (6 bases). Per the germline V gene, CDR1 is SGHVS and CDR2 is FQNEAQ. The CDR3 consists of 17 residues. V lost 1 base, J lost 3 bases, and 18 bases lay in between. The CDR3 spells CASSLGGPGIRDTEAFF. CDR3 nucleotides: TGTGCCAGCAGCTTAGGGGGGCCCGGGATACGCGACACTGAAGCTTTCTTT.

The chain recombines TRBV5-6 with TRBJ2-5, with TRBD2 identical over 12 bases. V gave up 6 bases and J gave up 4 bases; unmatched junction bases: 7. The V gene's germline CDR1 is SGHDT and CDR2 YYEEEE. This CDR3 region has 15 residues. The CDR3 protein is CASIPSGGAGETQYF. Here the CDR3 DNA reads TGTGCCAGCATTCCTAGCGGGGGGGCCGGAGAGACCCAGTACTTC. The whole variable domain, filled in from reference TRBV5-6 and TRBJ2-5, reads DAGVTQSPTHLIKTRGQQVTLRCSPKSGHDTVSWYQQALGQGPQFIFQYYEEEERQRGNFPDRFSGHQFPNYSSELNVNALLLGDSALYLCASIPSGGAGETQYFGPGTRLLVL.

The chain has TRBV9 and TRBJ1-2; D ambiguous. The CDR3 covers 13 residues. Germline CDR1 SGDLS, CDR2 YYNGEE. V gave up 3 bases and J gave up 1 base, with 7 bases separating them. The CDR3 loop reads CASSGQNNYGYTF. The CDR3 nucleotides read TGTGCCAGCAGCGGACAAAATAACTATGGCTACACCTTC.

This clone was detected only a few times. The chain links TRBV10-2 to TRBJ2-1; 10 nucleotides match TRBD1. This CDR3 comprises 15 residues. The junction had 3 bases not matched to a gene; V was cut back by 5 bases and J by 2 bases. Germline lookup yields CDR1 WSHSY and CDR2 SAAADI. CDR3 nucleotides: TGCGCCAGCAGTAATGGGACAGGGGCCTACAATGAGCAGTTCTTC. It is translated as CASSNGTGAYNEQFF.

The chain employs TRBV2 and TRBJ1-2; D is uncertain. Germline V gene sequence: CDR1 SNHLY, CDR2 FYNNEI. This CDR3 is built from 12 residues. V was clipped by 10 bases and J by 7 bases, with 16 bases between them. CDR3 nucleotide sequence: TGTGCCATGACGAGGGTGGGGTGTGGCTACACCTTC. This sequence encodes CAMTRVGCGYTF. The variable domain in full, with the rest retrieved from reference TRBV2 and TRBJ1-2, is EPEVTQTPSHQVTQMGQEVILRCVPISNHLYFYWYRQILGQKVEFLVSFYNNEISEKSEIFDDQFSVERPDGSNFTLKIRSTKLEDSAMYFCAMTRVGCGYTFGSGTRLTVV.

This rearrangement joins TRBV4-1 to TRBJ2-4; D is possibly TRBD1 (6 bases). The CDR3 spans 19 residues. V shed 0 bases and J shed 3 bases, with 21 bases lying between them. The germline V gene encodes CDR1 MGHRA and CDR2 YSYEKL. CDR3 in amino acids: CASSQEGGSRGLDKNIQYF. The CDR3, as DNA: TGCGCCAGCAGCCAAGAAGGTGGTTCAAGGGGGTTGGACAAAAACATTCAGTACTTC.

This clone was found once. This rearrangement joins TRBV11-1 to TRBJ1-1, with 7 bases matching TRBD1. Per the germline V gene, CDR1 is SGHAT and CDR2 is FQDESV (reference sequence). J gave up 2 bases and V 6 bases, and 12 bases lay outside the gene matches. The CDR3 is 16 residues long. CDR3 nucleotides: TGTGCCAGCAGGAACAGGGGTAGGTGGAGCAACACTGAAGCTTTCTTT. Amino acid sequence: CASRNRGRWSNTEAFF.

This chain uses TRBV7-9 with TRBJ1-1; D possibly corresponds to TRBD1 (6 bases). Trimming took 3 bases from V and 4 from J, leaving 18 bases between them. This CDR3 has 16 residues. Germline V gene lookup returns CDR1 SEHNR and CDR2 FQNEAQ (reference sequence). CDR3 nucleotide sequence: TGTGCCAGCAGCTTGCCGAGGTATCCCAGGGGCACTGAAGCTTTCTTT. It yields the protein CASSLPRYPRGTEAFF.

The chain couples TRBV10-1 to TRBJ1-3, with TRBD1 as a possible D gene (6 bases). This CDR3 has 15 amino acids. Trimming pared 7 bases from V and 3 bases from J, leaving 16 bases between. The germline V gene has CDR1 WNHNN and CDR2 SYGVQD (reference sequence). The CDR3 sequence is CASTGRGDLGNTIYF. The CDR3 DNA follows: TGCGCCAGCACCGGGAGGGGGGATCTTGGAAACACCATATATTTT.

The chain is built from TRBV5-1 and TRBJ2-2, with D possibly being TRBD1 (6 bases). Per germline, CDR1 SGHRS and CDR2 YFSETQ. V was clipped by 3 bases and J by 5 bases, with 20 bases between them. This CDR3 is 17 amino acids long. The CDR3 DNA reads TGCGCCAGCAGCTCTGACCCCAGGGGAACAAATACCGGGGAGCTGTTTTTT. Amino acids: CASSSDPRGTNTGELFF.

The chain couples TRBV14 to TRBJ2-2; a possible D gene is TRBD2 (5 bases). Per germline, CDR1 SGHDN and CDR2 FVKESK. CDR3 size: 13 residues. V gave up 7 bases and J gave up 5 bases, with 11 bases separating them. The CDR3 DNA reads TGTGCCAGCACAACGCCGGGGACCGGGGAGCTGTTTTTT. Its protein product is CASTTPGTGELFF.